A selection of T cell receptor beta chains follows, all from one sample in a study of blood T cells in healthy people across ages. Each CDR3 protein is one row after TCRdb ran MiXCR on the 5' RACE reads. This sample has about 970,000 distinct CDR3 sequences; roughly 47% occur once, and the top ten carry 20% to 25%. Sequencing used blood. The receptor set was obtained from a woman aged 60-70 years in good health. Each CDR3 is given with its conserved first and last residue. Each record gives: J gene, D gene, clone size, V gene, CDR3 protein, CDR3 DNA. The D gene is left open where the match is weak. Some rows have no size entry. The others give once, few or many, or a class for an expanded clone.

j_gene: TRBJ1-5; d_gene: -; abundance: -; v_gene: TRBV6-2/TRBV6-3; CDR3aa: CASSKELSNQPQHF; CDR3nt: TGTGCCAGCAGCAAAGAACTATCAAATCAGCCCCAGCATTTT
j_gene: TRBJ2-7; d_gene: -; abundance: -; v_gene: TRBV6-5; CDR3aa: CASSGGPAYEQYF; CDR3nt: TGTGCCAGCAGTGGAGGACCGGCCTACGAGCAGTACTTC
j_gene: TRBJ2-5; d_gene: TRBD2; abundance: -; v_gene: TRBV27; CDR3aa: CASKASGQETQYF; CDR3nt: TGTGCCAGCAAGGCTAGCGGACAAGAGACCCAGTACTTC
j_gene: TRBJ2-1; d_gene: TRBD2; abundance: -; v_gene: TRBV14; CDR3aa: CASAGSGNNEQFF; CDR3nt: TGTGCCAGCGCGGGGAGCGGGAACAATGAGCAGTTCTTC
j_gene: TRBJ1-4; d_gene: -; abundance: -; v_gene: TRBV20-1; CDR3aa: CSARDDKSEKLFF; CDR3nt: TGCAGTGCTAGAGATGATAAAAGCGAAAAACTGTTTTTT
j_gene: TRBJ2-3; d_gene: -; abundance: many; v_gene: TRBV10-3; CDR3aa: CAISGGRLPDTQYF; CDR3nt: TGTGCCATCAGTGGAGGTCGACTCCCAGATACGCAGTATTTT
j_gene: TRBJ2-1; d_gene: -; abundance: few; v_gene: TRBV4-1; CDR3aa: CASSQGISGYNEQFF; CDR3nt: TGCGCCAGCAGCCAAGGGATTAGCGGATACAATGAGCAGTTCTTC
j_gene: TRBJ2-6; d_gene: -; abundance: few; v_gene: TRBV28; CDR3aa: CASSNNSGANVLTF; CDR3nt: TGTGCCAGCAGTAACAACTCTGGGGCCAACGTCCTGACTTTC
j_gene: TRBJ1-2; d_gene: -; abundance: -; v_gene: TRBV11-2; CDR3aa: CASSLLRGLTYNYGYTF; CDR3nt: TGTGCCAGCAGCTTACTTAGGGGCCTTACTTACAACTATGGCTACACCTTC
j_gene: TRBJ2-3; d_gene: -; abundance: -; v_gene: TRBV28; CDR3aa: CASSVVATDMQYF; CDR3nt: TGTGCCAGCAGTGTAGTCGCCACAGATATGCAGTATTTT
j_gene: TRBJ2-3; d_gene: TRBD1; abundance: many; v_gene: TRBV4-2; CDR3aa: CASSQDGFQGVGETDTQYF; CDR3nt: TGTGCCAGCAGCCAAGATGGTTTTCAGGGGGTAGGTGAAACAGATACGCAGTATTTT
j_gene: TRBJ2-7; d_gene: -; abundance: -; v_gene: TRBV9; CDR3aa: CASSVDGGRPYEQYF; CDR3nt: TGTGCCAGCAGCGTAGATGGGGGAAGGCCTTACGAGCAGTACTTC
j_gene: TRBJ1-1; d_gene: TRBD1; abundance: once; v_gene: TRBV4-2; CDR3aa: CASSQDWTGYTEAFF; CDR3nt: TGTGCCAGCAGCCAAGATTGGACAGGTTACACTGAAGCTTTCTTT
j_gene: TRBJ2-1; d_gene: -; abundance: -; v_gene: TRBV14; CDR3aa: CASSLYRSSETRNEQFF; CDR3nt: TGTGCCAGCAGCCTCTACCGGTCGAGTGAGACTAGAAATGAGCAGTTCTTC
j_gene: TRBJ2-5; d_gene: TRBD2; abundance: few; v_gene: TRBV7-2; CDR3aa: CASSFKHRLAGERETQYF; CDR3nt: TGTGCCAGCAGCTTCAAACACCGACTAGCGGGAGAAAGGGAGACCCAGTACTTC
j_gene: TRBJ2-4; d_gene: -; abundance: few; v_gene: TRBV21-1; CDR3aa: CASSKRRDRPLAKNIQYF; CDR3nt: TGTGCCAGCAGCAAACGAAGGGACAGGCCTTTAGCCAAAAACATTCAGTACTTC
j_gene: TRBJ2-2; d_gene: -; abundance: few; v_gene: TRBV7-9; CDR3aa: CASSFITGELFF; CDR3nt: TGTGCCAGCAGCTTTATCACCGGGGAGCTGTTTTTT
j_gene: TRBJ2-7; d_gene: TRBD2; abundance: -; v_gene: TRBV27; CDR3aa: CASGRVGSYEQYF; CDR3nt: TGTGCCAGCGGGAGGGTCGGCTCCTACGAGCAGTACTTC
j_gene: TRBJ2-3; d_gene: TRBD2; abundance: few; v_gene: TRBV5-1; CDR3aa: CASSWTSADTQYF; CDR3nt: TGCGCCAGCAGCTGGACTAGCGCGGATACGCAGTATTTT
j_gene: TRBJ2-4; d_gene: -; abundance: few; v_gene: TRBV4-3; CDR3aa: CASCLIGENIQYF; CDR3nt: TGCGCCAGCTGCTTAATTGGGGAAAACATTCAGTACTTC